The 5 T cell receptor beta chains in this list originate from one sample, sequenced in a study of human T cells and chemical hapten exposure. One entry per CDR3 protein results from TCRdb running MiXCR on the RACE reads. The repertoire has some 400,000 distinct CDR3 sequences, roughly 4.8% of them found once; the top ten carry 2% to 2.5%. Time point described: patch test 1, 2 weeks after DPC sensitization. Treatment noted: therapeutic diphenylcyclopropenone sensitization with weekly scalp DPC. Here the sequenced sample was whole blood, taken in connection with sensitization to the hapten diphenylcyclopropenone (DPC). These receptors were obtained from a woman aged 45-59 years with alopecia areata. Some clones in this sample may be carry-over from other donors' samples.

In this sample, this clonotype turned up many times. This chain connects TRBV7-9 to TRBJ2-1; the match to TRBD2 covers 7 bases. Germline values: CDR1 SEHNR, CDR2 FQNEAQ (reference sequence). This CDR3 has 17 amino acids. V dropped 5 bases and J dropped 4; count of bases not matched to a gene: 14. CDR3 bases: TGTGCCAGCAGCCCCCCTACTAGCGTCTCAGGGTACAATGAGCAGTTCTTC. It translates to CASSPPTSVSGYNEQFF.

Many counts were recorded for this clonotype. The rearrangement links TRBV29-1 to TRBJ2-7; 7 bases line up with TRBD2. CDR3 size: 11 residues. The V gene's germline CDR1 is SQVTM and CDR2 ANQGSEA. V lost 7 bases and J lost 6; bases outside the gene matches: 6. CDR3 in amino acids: CSAGRVSEQYF. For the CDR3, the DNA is TGCAGCGCAGGGAGGGTGAGCGAGCAGTACTTC.

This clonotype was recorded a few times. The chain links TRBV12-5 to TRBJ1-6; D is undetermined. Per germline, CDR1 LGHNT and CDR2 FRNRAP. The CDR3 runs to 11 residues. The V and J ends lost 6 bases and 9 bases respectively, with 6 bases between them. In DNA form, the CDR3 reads TGTGCTAGTGGCGAAGGTTCACCCCTCCACTTT. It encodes CASGEGSPLHF.

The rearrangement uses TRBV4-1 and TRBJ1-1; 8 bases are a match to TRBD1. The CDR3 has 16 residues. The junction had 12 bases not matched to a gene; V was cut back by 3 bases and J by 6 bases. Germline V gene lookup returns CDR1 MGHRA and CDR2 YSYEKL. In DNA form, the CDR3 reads TGCGCCAGCAGCCAGATGCACAGGGGGGGTCTCGCTGAAGCTTTCTTT. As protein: CASSQMHRGGLAEAFF.

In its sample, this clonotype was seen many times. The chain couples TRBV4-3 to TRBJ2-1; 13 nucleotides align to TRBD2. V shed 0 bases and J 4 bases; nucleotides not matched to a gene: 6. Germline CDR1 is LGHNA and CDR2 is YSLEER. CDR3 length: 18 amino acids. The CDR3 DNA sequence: TGCGCCAGCAGCCAAGATATACTAGCGGGAGGGGATTACAATGAGCAGTTCTTC. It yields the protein CASSQDILAGGDYNEQFF.